The 16 T cell receptor beta chains below all came from one sample that was sequenced in a study of T cell responses to AZD1222 COVID-19 vaccine. Profiled with immunoSEQ multiplex PCR; TCRdb holds only in-frame clones, not every one. The sample shows 120,000 or so clones, roughly 87% of them seen only once. The starting material was peripheral blood, obtained on day 0 of AZD1222 vaccination. The receptor set was obtained from an adult in good health.

The chain recombines TRBV4-3 with TRBJ2-6; no firm D call. CDR3 length equals 15 residues. Germline V lookup: CDR1 LGHNA, CDR2 YSLEER. Trimming pared 2 bases from V and 0 bases from J, leaving 5 bases between. The CDR3 region has the DNA TGCGCCAGCAGCCAAAAGTACTCTGGGGCCAACGTCCTGACTTTC. This encodes CASSQKYSGANVLTF.

The rearrangement links TRBV25-1 to TRBJ2-3, with D tentatively TRBD1 or TRBD2 (5 bases each). The CDR3 is 13 amino acids. Germline lookup yields CDR1 MGHDK and CDR2 SYGVNS. Between the trimmed V and J ends, which lost 4 bases and 6 bases, there was a span of 11 bases. CDR3 protein: CASSGIEGDTQYF. The CDR3 DNA reads as TGTGCCAGCAGTGGGATTGAGGGGGATACGCAGTATTTT.

This sequence joins TRBV24-1 and TRBJ1-5; D is undetermined. Trimming cost V 3 bases and J 3 bases, with 2 bases left between them. Germline loops: CDR1 KGHDR, CDR2 SFDVKD. The CDR3 runs to 12 residues. The CDR3 region has the DNA TGTGCCACCAGTGATGCCAATCAGCCCCAGCATTTT. Amino acid sequence: CATSDANQPQHF.

V is TRBV5-1 and J is TRBJ2-7, with 10 bases aligning to TRBD2. The CDR3 consists of 17 residues. Trimming cost V 0 bases and J 0 bases; bases outside gene matches: 6. The germline V gene has CDR1 SGHRS and CDR2 YFSETQ. The CDR3 DNA follows: TGCGCCAGCAGCTTGGGCCTAGCGGGGGTCGACTCCTACGAGCAGTACTTC. It is translated as CASSLGLAGVDSYEQYF.

V and J are TRBV19 and TRBJ1-5, with a tentative D call TRBD1 (5 bases). CDR1 is LNHDA and CDR2 is SQIVND in the germline V gene (reference sequence). CDR3 length equals 14 residues. Trimming took off 6 bases at V and 5 bases at J, with 14 bases between the two ends. The CDR3 spells CASRSRGPDQPQHF. The CDR3 DNA sequence: TGTGCCAGTAGGTCTAGGGGTCCCGATCAGCCCCAGCATTTT.

This chain connects TRBV3-1 (or the pseudogene TRBV3-2) to TRBJ2-3, with D unresolved. The V end lost 3 bases, the J end lost 2 bases, and 9 bases lay between the germline ends. Per germline, CDR1 LGHDT and CDR2 YNNKEL (reference sequence). This CDR3 has 14 amino acids. The CDR3 bases are TGTGCCAGCAGCCAGAGGACCCTCACAGATACGCAGTATTTT. It yields the protein CASSQRTLTDTQYF.

The CDR3 region has the DNA TGCGCCAGCAGCCAAGTCCGGGGAAAGGTCTTCTTT. Residues: CASSQVRGKVFF. The V call is TRBV4-1, the J call TRBJ1-1; no clear D. This CDR3 is built from 12 residues. V shed 1 base and J shed 14 bases, with 14 bases lying between them. Germline CDR1 MGHRA, CDR2 YSYEKL.

V gene TRBV28 combines with J gene TRBJ1-1, with D perhaps TRBD1 (5 bases). Germline-derived CDR1 and CDR2 are MDHEN and SYDVKM. The CDR3 extends over 13 amino acids. V lost 6 bases to trimming and J lost 5 bases, with 13 bases between them. In nucleotides, the CDR3 is TGTGCCAGCAGCTCAGGGAGTGTAACTGAAGCTTTCTTT. Its protein product is CASSSGSVTEAFF.

The chain links TRBV18 to TRBJ1-1; TRBD1 is a possible D gene (6 bases). CDR1 and CDR2 (germline): KGHSH, LQKENI. Trimming took off 1 base at V and 6 bases at J, with 15 bases between the two ends. CDR3 length: 15 amino acids. CDR3 DNA sequence: TGTGCCAGCTCACCACAGGACAGTGTTATCTCTGAAGCTTTCTTT. The encoded protein is CASSPQDSVISEAFF.

The chain has TRBV11-2 and TRBJ2-3; 13 nucleotides match TRBD2. CDR3 size: 18 residues. Germline-derived CDR1 and CDR2 are SGHAT and FQNNGV. V lost 2 bases to trimming and J lost 0 bases; unmatched junction nucleotides: 5. Written as DNA, the CDR3 is TGTGCCAGCAGCTTACCGACTAGCGGGGGGTTTAGCACAGATACGCAGTATTTT. The encoded protein is CASSLPTSGGFSTDTQYF.

The J gene is TRBJ1-2, the V gene TRBV3-1 (or the pseudogene TRBV3-2); D gene unclear. Per germline, CDR1 LGHDT and CDR2 YNNKEL (reference sequence). V gave up 4 bases and J gave up 5 bases, with 8 bases separating them. There are 12 residues in the CDR3. The CDR3 loop is CASSLQTYGYTF. CDR3 DNA sequence: TGTGCCAGCAGCCTCCAGACATATGGCTACACCTTC.

About this clone: Distinct nucleotide sequences in the sample also encode this CDR3. The V call is TRBV5-1, the J call TRBJ1-6; D remains unclear. The CDR3 length is 15 residues. The V and J ends lost 2 bases and 0 bases respectively, with 6 bases between them. Germline V gene sequence: CDR1 SGHRS, CDR2 YFSETQ. The CDR3 sequence is CASSFRSSYNSPLHF. The CDR3 nucleotides read TGCGCCAGCAGCTTCCGCAGCTCCTATAATTCACCCCTCCACTTT.

This clone turned up a few times. CDR3 loop: CAWGRFGGEKLFF. For the CDR3, the DNA is TGTGCCTGGGGACGGTTTGGTGGTGAAAAACTGTTTTTT. The J gene is TRBJ1-4, the V gene TRBV30; the D is unclear. Per germline, CDR1 GTSNPN and CDR2 SVGIG (reference sequence). CDR3 length: 13 amino acids. Deletions cut 5 bases from V and 7 bases from J, with 14 bases between.

This rearrangement joins TRBV6-5 to TRBJ2-1, with TRBD2 as a possible D gene (6 bases). V lost 9 bases, J lost 0 bases, and 12 bases lay in between. Germline loops: CDR1 MNHEY, CDR2 SVGAGI. This CDR3 comprises 14 residues. As DNA, the CDR3 is TGTGCCAGTAACCGGGGGAGCTCCTACAATGAGCAGTTCTTC. Residues: CASNRGSSYNEQFF.

The V gene is TRBV20-1, the J gene TRBJ2-1; the D gene is possibly TRBD2 (5 bases). This CDR3 comprises 11 residues. Deletions cut 3 bases from V and 9 bases from J, with 9 bases between. Germline V CDR1 and CDR2: DFQATT, SNEGSKA (reference sequence). The CDR3 here is CSASGEGEQFF. The CDR3 DNA is TGCAGTGCTAGCGGGGAAGGTGAGCAGTTCTTC.

The CDR3 reads CASSRPGQTNEKLFF. CDR3 bases: TGTGCCAGCAGCCGACCGGGACAGACTAATGAAAAACTGTTTTTT. The chain joins TRBV6-2 or TRBV6-3 to TRBJ1-4; TRBD1 aligns across 7 bases. V shed 6 bases and J 2 bases; nucleotides not matched to a gene: 6. The CDR3 spans 15 residues. In germline, CDR1 is MNHEY, CDR2 SVGEGT.